The 32 T cell receptor beta chains presented below share a single source sample, sequenced in a study. Cells sorted as Tregs were CD4+, CD25+ and CD127-/low. Each CDR3 protein is one row after TCRdb ran MiXCR on the 5' RACE reads. The sample carries roughly 11,000 distinct CDR3 sequences, around 28% recorded once. Sequenced material: Tregs sorted from a lymph node. These receptors came from a female donor with breast cancer.

By proportion, this clonotype is medium-sized. The gene calls are TRBV9 and TRBJ1-1, with 12 bases matching TRBD1. CDR3 length: 18 amino acids. Germline CDR1 SGDLS, CDR2 YYNGEE. Trimming cost V 0 bases and J 3 bases; bases outside gene matches: 9. The CDR3 region has the DNA TGTGCCAGCAGCGTAGCGGGACAGGGGGCCTATCGCGACACTGAAGCTTTCTTT. It translates to CASSVAGQGAYRDTEAFF.

This clonotype was seen more than once but under ten times. Possible read error: a much larger clone is one base away. V and J are TRBV19 and TRBJ2-3; 7 nucleotides agree with TRBD2. Trimming removed 7 bases from V and 8 bases from J; junction bases left unmatched: 15. There are 15 residues in the CDR3. From germline, CDR1 is LNHDA and CDR2 SQIVND (reference sequence). In DNA form, the CDR3 reads TGTGCCAGTAAAAGGCAGGCACAGCGGGGACCTACGCAGTATTTT. The encoded protein is CASKRQAQRGPTQYF.

This clonotype is labeled as medium-sized. V and J are TRBV6-6 and TRBJ2-4; 7 bases agree with TRBD2. Germline V gene lookup returns CDR1 MNHNY and CDR2 SVGAGI (reference sequence). The CDR3 has 12 residues. The V and J ends lost 2 bases and 12 bases, in that order; junction bases with no gene match: 4. The CDR3 DNA sequence: TGTGCCAGCAGTTACAGCGGGATACCTCAGTACTTC. Translated: CASSYSGIPQYF.

This clonotype is termed medium-sized (0.01 to 0.1%). The chain carries TRBV7-9 and TRBJ2-7, with TRBD1 identical over 8 bases. The germline gives CDR1 SEHNR, CDR2 FQNEAQ (reference sequence). The CDR3 runs to 14 residues. The V and J ends lost 3 bases and 2 bases, in that order; junction bases with no gene match: 3. The CDR3 DNA is TGTGCCAGCAGCTTCCGACAGGGGCCCTACGAGCAGTACTTC. Protein: CASSFRQGPYEQYF.

In this sample, this clonotype is medium-sized. The chain is built from TRBV5-1 and TRBJ2-6; TRBD1 matches 7 bases. J gave up 4 bases and V 4 bases, and 14 bases lay outside the gene matches. Germline V gene data show CDR1 as SGHRS and CDR2 as YFSETQ. This CDR3 contains 18 residues. The CDR3: CASSGGQTSIAGANVLTF. The CDR3 bases are TGCGCCAGCAGCGGGGGACAGACCTCTATAGCGGGGGCCAACGTCCTGACTTTC.

This clonotype ranks as medium-sized. The chain has TRBV18 and TRBJ2-1; the D gene is possibly TRBD1 (5 bases). Germline CDR1 reads KGHSH; CDR2 reads LQKENI. Trimming cost V 6 bases and J 10 bases, with 19 bases left between them. The CDR3 is 14 amino acids. The CDR3 region is CASSPSGQGTEQFF. CDR3 nucleotide sequence: TGTGCCAGCTCCCCAAGTGGGCAGGGAACCGAGCAGTTCTTC.

In this sample, this clonotype turned up once. The chain has TRBV7-9 and TRBJ1-5; D is undetermined. Trimming pared 0 bases from V and 4 bases from J, leaving 19 bases between. The CDR3 has 18 amino acids. Germline lookup yields CDR1 SEHNR and CDR2 FQNEAQ (reference sequence). CDR3 in amino acids: CASSLAWADYERNQPQHF. CDR3 coding DNA: TGTGCCAGCAGCTTAGCCTGGGCGGACTACGAGCGGAATCAGCCCCAGCATTTT.

The rearrangement joins TRBV12-3 or TRBV12-4 to TRBJ2-1; D gene unclear. Trimming left V 6 bases short and J 6 bases short, with 15 bases between. This CDR3 is built from 14 residues. The chain's CDR3 is CASSLNTARNEQFF. The CDR3 DNA follows: TGTGCCAGCAGCCTTAATACCGCCCGCAATGAGCAGTTCTTC.

This clonotype appeared many times. The V call is TRBV7-3, the J call TRBJ2-1; perhaps TRBD2 as D (6 bases). V lost 1 base and J 3 bases, leaving 13 bases between the germline ends. CDR3 length equals 16 residues. Germline-derived CDR1 and CDR2 are SGHTA and FQGTGA. CDR3 protein: CASSLNPGVGYNEQFF. As DNA, the CDR3 is TGTGCCAGCAGCTTAAATCCGGGAGTAGGCTACAATGAGCAGTTCTTC.

Comment on this clonotype: This sequence may be a read error, since a much larger clone differs from it by one base. The chain has TRBV7-9 and TRBJ1-1; no clear D. CDR1 and CDR2 from the germline V gene are SEHNR and FQNEAQ (reference sequence). There are 13 residues in the CDR3. V lost 5 bases to trimming and J lost 0 bases, with 7 bases between them. CDR3 amino acids: CASSSTVNTEAFF. DNA for the CDR3: TGTGCCAGCAGCAGCACAGTGAACACTGAAGCTTTCTTT.

This clonotype was recorded at least ten times. The chain couples TRBV6-5 to TRBJ2-1, with 10 positions matching TRBD2. The trim removed 2 bases at V and 8 bases at J, leaving 3 bases unmatched. This CDR3 has 14 amino acids. Germline CDR1 MNHEY, CDR2 SVGAGI. CDR3 amino acids: CASSYASGRYEQFF. In nucleotides, the CDR3 is TGTGCCAGCAGTTACGCTAGCGGGAGATATGAGCAGTTCTTC.

This clonotype was recorded once. Just one base apart from a much larger clone, this may be a read error. This chain uses TRBV9 with TRBJ1-1; tentative D call: TRBD1 (6 bases). The V gene lost 0 bases and the J gene lost 0 bases, with 12 bases spanning the gap. CDR1 SGDLS and CDR2 YYNGEE come from the germline V gene. The CDR3 is 16 residues long. CDR3 sequence: CASSVARGGMNTEAFF. Here the CDR3 DNA reads TGTGCCAGCAGCGTAGCTAGGGGGGGAATGAACACTGAAGCTTTCTTT.

In its sample, this clonotype was seen a few times. Because the CDR3 is missing its conserved closing phenylalanine or tryptophan, this is likely a read error. This sequence joins TRBV12-3 or TRBV12-4 and TRBJ2-7; D might be TRBD2 (5 bases). The CDR3 has 13 residues. Trimming took 10 bases from V and 2 from J, leaving 15 bases between them. CDR3 nucleotides: TGTGCCACGAGGAGCGGAAGTACCTACGAGCAGTACCTC. It codes for CATRSGSTYEQYL.

Only a few counts were recorded for this clonotype. A much more abundant neighbour one base away suggests this may be a read error. V gene TRBV10-2 combines with J gene TRBJ2-1; 11 bases fit TRBD2. V gave up 5 bases and J gave up 4 bases; unmatched junction bases: 1. This CDR3 has 14 amino acids. CDR1 and CDR2 from the germline V gene are WSHSY and SAAADI. CDR3 protein: CASSRLAGYNEQFF. CDR3 coding DNA: TGCGCCAGCAGTAGACTAGCGGGGTACAATGAGCAGTTCTTC.

Sample share makes this clonotype medium-sized (0.01 to 0.1%). This chain links TRBV11-2 with TRBJ1-5; D gene uncertain. CDR3 length: 13 residues. Trimming shortened V by 5 bases and J by 6 bases, and 11 bases separated the two germline ends. Germline V gene lookup returns CDR1 SGHAT and CDR2 FQNNGV. CDR3 DNA: TGTGCCAGCAGCGTGGCAGGAGCTCAGCCCCAGCATTTT. Residues: CASSVAGAQPQHF. The variable domain in full, with the rest retrieved from reference TRBV11-2 and TRBJ1-5, is EAGVAQSPRYKIIEKRQSVAFWCNPISGHATLYWYQQILGQGPKLLIQFQNNGVVDDSQLPKDRFSAERLKGVDSTLKIQPAKLEDSAVYLCASSVAGAQPQHFGDGTRLSIL.

Comments on this clonotype: This CDR3 fails to terminate in the conserved phenylalanine or tryptophan, so it likely reflects a read error. The chain joins TRBV12-3 or TRBV12-4 to TRBJ1-5, with unresolved D. Trimming stripped 1 base from V and 4 bases from J, with 17 bases between. The CDR3 extends over 17 amino acids. CDR3 region: CASSLVVVPRGNQPQHS. The CDR3 DNA reads as TGTGCCAGCAGTTTAGTAGTGGTGCCGAGAGGGAATCAGCCCCAGCATTCT.

On this clonotype: Possible read error: a much larger clone is one base away. V usage is TRBV11-2 and J usage is TRBJ2-1; TRBD2 matches 9 bases. The CDR3 is 14 residues long. Per the germline V gene, CDR1 is SGHAT and CDR2 is FQNNGV. This CDR3 reads CASSMSGRSNEQLF. The CDR3, as DNA: TGTGCCAGCAGCATGAGCGGGAGGTCGAATGAGCAGCTCTTC. Drawing the rest from reference TRBV11-2 and TRBJ2-1, the complete variable domain is EAGVAQSPRYKIIEKRQSVAFWCNPISGHATLYWYQQILGQGPKLLIQFQNNGVVDDSQLPKDRFSAERLKGVDSTLKIQPAKLEDSAVYLCASSMSGRSNEQLFGPGTRLTVL.

Of note for this clonotype: This may come from a read error, since a much larger clone is one base off. The chain uses TRBV11-2 and TRBJ2-7; 7 nucleotides agree with TRBD1. This CDR3 is 14 amino acids long. Germline V gene data show CDR1 as SGHAT and CDR2 as FQNNGV. The CDR3 sequence: CASSLEGTVGEQCF. The DNA of the CDR3 is TGTGCCAGCAGCTTAGAGGGGACAGTAGGCGAGCAGTGCTTC.

This clonotype has ten or more counts. The gene calls are TRBV6-5 and TRBJ1-2; 8 nucleotides align to TRBD1. Germline trimming cut 0 bases from V and 1 base from J; bases unmatched to any gene: 10. The germline gives CDR1 MNHEY, CDR2 SVGAGI. The CDR3 consists of 18 residues. CDR3 bases: TGTGCCAGCAGTTACTCGAGACCAGGGGGCGGTGGTAACTATGGCTACACCTTC. Translation gives CASSYSRPGGGGNYGYTF.

This clonotype was counted at least ten times. J is TRBJ2-1 and V is TRBV12-3 or TRBV12-4; D perhaps matches TRBD2 (5 bases). V was clipped by 3 bases and J by 7 bases, with 10 bases between them. This CDR3 region has 13 residues. The CDR3 is CASSLDGVNEQFF. Here the CDR3 DNA reads TGTGCCAGCAGTTTGGACGGGGTTAATGAGCAGTTCTTC.

This clonotype was recorded many times. The chain uses TRBV4-1 and TRBJ2-3, with 14 nucleotides matching TRBD2. Trimming at V came to 3 bases and at J to 0 bases, leaving 5 bases not matched to a gene. The CDR3 is 18 residues long. Germline lookup yields CDR1 MGHRA and CDR2 YSYEKL. The DNA for the CDR3 is TGCGCCAGCAGCCAGGGACGACTAGCGGGAGGGAGCACAGATACGCAGTATTTT. Its translation is CASSQGRLAGGSTDTQYF.

The chain joins TRBV18 to TRBJ1-1; 8 positions match TRBD1. CDR1 KGHSH and CDR2 LQKENI come from the germline V gene. The CDR3 is 15 amino acids. With 6 bases clipped from V and 2 bases from J, the junction kept 8 bases outside the gene matches. The CDR3 DNA sequence: TGTGCCAGCTCTCGGGGACAGGAGGTTAACACTGAAGCTTTCTTT. It translates to CASSRGQEVNTEAFF.

At least ten counts were recorded for this clonotype. The chain joins TRBV7-2 to TRBJ1-2; 7 bases fit TRBD1. V was clipped by 5 bases and J by 8 bases; unmatched bases: 11. The CDR3 extends over 14 amino acids. The V gene's germline CDR1 is SGHTA and CDR2 FQGNSA. The CDR3 here is CASSPRTGRRGYTF. In nucleotides, the CDR3 is TGTGCCAGCAGCCCCCGGACAGGACGGAGGGGCTACACCTTC.

This clonotype appeared many times. The V and J genes are TRBV6-5 and TRBJ2-7; no definite D call. V dropped 4 bases and J dropped 4 bases, with 17 bases sitting between them. The germline CDR1 and CDR2 sequences are MNHEY and SVGAGI. CDR3 length: 15 residues. This CDR3 is CASSWFNSGGYEQYF. The CDR3 DNA follows: TGTGCCAGCAGTTGGTTCAACAGTGGCGGTTACGAGCAGTACTTC.

This clonotype was found many times. The chain joins TRBV7-9 to TRBJ2-3; TRBD1 might be the D (5 bases). The CDR3 spans 12 residues. The V end lost 5 bases, the J end lost 8 bases, and 11 bases lay between the germline ends. CDR1 is SEHNR and CDR2 is FQNEAQ in the germline V gene (reference sequence). The CDR3, as DNA: TGTGCCAGCAGCCTGACAGTGGGTACGCAGTATTTT. Translating it yields CASSLTVGTQYF.

This clonotype was seen many times. The chain joins TRBV20-1 to TRBJ1-1, with 8 bases lining up with TRBD1. The CDR3 loop spans 14 amino acids. Germline V gene lookup returns CDR1 DFQATT and CDR2 SNEGSKA (reference sequence). J lost 5 bases, V lost 4 bases, and 9 bases had no gene match. The CDR3 protein is CSATYQGARTEAFF. Written as DNA, the CDR3 is TGCAGTGCTACCTATCAGGGGGCACGGACTGAAGCTTTCTTT.

This clonotype was observed at least ten times. The V and J genes are TRBV12-3 or TRBV12-4 and TRBJ2-5; perhaps TRBD1 as D (5 bases). Trimming removed 6 bases at V and 4 bases at J, with 12 bases between. The CDR3 runs 13 residues. The CDR3 loop is CASSQGVGETQYF. In DNA, the CDR3 is TGTGCCAGCAGCCAAGGGGTAGGAGAGACCCAGTACTTC.

This clonotype has ten or more counts. This chain links TRBV20-1 with TRBJ2-3; the match to TRBD2 covers 9 bases. The CDR3 runs 15 residues. Looked up from germline, CDR1 is DFQATT and CDR2 is SNEGSKA (reference sequence). J was trimmed by 1 base and V by 6 bases; bases with no gene match: 8. CDR3 nucleotide sequence: TGCAGTGCGGATGCGGGAGGGCGTGGCACAGATACGCAGTATTTT. It specifies CSADAGGRGTDTQYF.

This clonotype is medium-sized within its sample. The CDR3 loop reads CASSVETYNEQFF. The CDR3 DNA follows: TGTGCCAGCAGCGTAGAAACCTACAATGAGCAGTTCTTC. This chain joins TRBV9 and TRBJ2-1, with D uncertain. CDR3 length equals 13 residues. V was pared by 0 bases and J by 2 bases, with 3 bases between. Germline CDR1 and CDR2: SGDLS and YYNGEE. The entire variable domain, with the rest obtained from reference TRBV9 and TRBJ2-1, is as follows: DSGVTQTPKHLITATGQRVTLRCSPRSGDLSVYWYQQSLDQGLQFLIQYYNGEERAKGNILERFSAQQFPDLHSELNLSSLELGDSALYFCASSVETYNEQFFGPGTRLTVL.

This clonotype was recorded many times. The junction departs from germline at one end; a sequencing error may be responsible. The chain links TRBV6-6 to TRBJ2-1; D is possibly TRBD2 (5 bases). The CDR3 has 15 residues. CDR1 and CDR2 from the germline V gene are MNHNY and SVGAGI (reference sequence). The CDR3 reads CASSNRELSYNERLF. The CDR3 DNA follows: TGTGCCAGCAGTAATAGGGAGCTGAGCTACAATGAGCGGCTCTTC.

This clonotype was detected only a few times. Its ends do not fully match the called genes, so a read error is possible. V is TRBV11-2 and J is TRBJ2-1; 13 bases agree with TRBD2. The CDR3 length is 16 residues. Per germline, CDR1 SGHAT and CDR2 FQNNGV. CDR3 DNA sequence: TGTGCCAGCAGCACCGGACTAGCGGGAGTTCGTAATGAGCAGCTCTTC. Amino acids: CASSTGLAGVRNEQLF. Full variable domain (remainder filled in from reference TRBV11-2 and TRBJ2-1): EAGVAQSPRYKIIEKRQSVAFWCNPISGHATLYWYQQILGQGPKLLIQFQNNGVVDDSQLPKDRFSAERLKGVDSTLKIQPAKLEDSAVYLCASSTGLAGVRNEQLFGPGTRLTVL.

This clonotype is deemed large. J is TRBJ2-5 and V is TRBV6-5; D gene ambiguous. V dropped 3 bases and J dropped 3 bases, with 8 bases sitting between them. The germline gives CDR1 MNHEY, CDR2 SVGAGI. The CDR3 runs to 13 residues. Written as DNA, the CDR3 is TGTGCCAGCAGTTATGTGGCAGAAGAGACCCAGTACTTC. Translating gives CASSYVAEETQYF.